This T cell receptor beta chain was sequenced in a study of CD8 T cells in Susac syndrome (dated by TCRdb to about 2019). As for the study more broadly: Among the Susac syndrome patients who were sequenced, clinically active disease was present in about 6 and clinical remission was observed in fewer than 10. Susac syndrome patients were therapy-naive, on corticosteroids (some also receiving IVIg), or on IVIg alone at blood withdrawal. Clonality of the CD8+ T cell repertoire was compared between roughly twelve healthy donors, some 14 Susac syndrome patients and around 16 multiple sclerosis patients. Whether CD8+ T cell activation and differentiation in Susac syndrome was antigen driven was tested using repertoire sequencing.

Peripheral blood CD8+ and CD4+ T cells from healthy donors, Susac syndrome patients and multiple sclerosis patients were profiled by high-throughput TCR beta sequencing. The Susac syndrome patients fulfilled recently defined diagnostic criteria for either definite or probable disease. Bulk CD8+ and CD4+ T cells were purified magnetically by negative isolation, whereas CD8+ TEMRA cells were enriched by FACS. Blood was drawn into EDTA tubes, processed within 24 hours, and PBMCs were isolated by density gradient centrifugation. PBMCs destined for TCR sequencing were cryopreserved in liquid nitrogen and later thawed in a 37 °C water bath. Purity of sorted or isolated CD4+, CD8+ and CD8+ TEMRA cells was at least 90%. Concerning this clonotype itself: Its antigen remains unidentified. The sample holds no much larger clone one base away, and base qualities are not on file.

The germline V gene (reference sequence) specifies LNHDA as CDR1 and SQIVND as CDR2. Unmatched junction bases come to 10, with V trimmed by 10 bases and J by 3 bases. The CDR3 goes from the cysteine to the phenylalanine over 14 residues. The CDR3 DNA has 42 bases and is translated from base 1. RNA was extracted using the RNeasy kit, and about 0.5 to 1 ug of the RNA was reverse transcribed with random hexamers. The immunoSEQ multiplex PCR assay, which covers 54 Vbeta and 13 Jbeta segments, was used to amplify TCR beta CDR3 regions. To correct PCR amplification bias, a synthetic template baseline was used for both primer optimization and computational correction. The original methods were these. Only productive sequences were kept, with reads annotated to V, D and J genes according to IMGT and analyzed in immunoSEQ Analyzer. Clonality was calculated as one minus the Shannon entropy normalized by log2 of the number of productive unique sequences. Public and private clones were assessed among the 100 most prevalent clones of each patient and control. Susac-specific clones were defined as absent from healthy and MS cohorts, 1052 published viral clones and other ImmuneACCESS disease sequences. TCRdb took the public reads, trimmed them with fastp at Q25, ran MiXCR for clone calling and kept in-frame beta chains. Each entry merges the rows of one CDR3 protein and shows their most common DNA and genes. The V and J calls reflect TCRdb's pipeline rather than the authors' work. Across this sample there are fewer than 85,000 distinct CDR3 sequences, with roughly 95% seen only once. More than 0.4% of the sample goes to the ten largest clones.

Overall results and qualifications from the work: Clonal expansion was seen in Susac syndrome CD8+ repertoires, peaking in CD8+ TEMRA cells and being greater in clinically active patients than in remitting ones. Some 15 and five Susac-specific public clones were found in the total CD8+ and CD8+ TEMRA repertoires, respectively. The number of individuals in the TCR sequencing and HLA analysis was acknowledged as relatively small.

The V and J segments used are TRBV19 and TRBJ2-7; 9 bases in between match TRBD2. Sequenced material: CD8+ T cells from PBMCs. The origin of this receptor is a human donor with Susac syndrome. In nucleotides, the sequence is TGTGCCACCCTCTCCGGGACTAGCCGCTACGAGCAGTACTTC. Its translation is CATLSGTSRYEQYF.